This T cell receptor beta chain was captured in a study of T-cell reconstitution after alpha-beta-depleted transplantation in children. General study results and limits: It was newly produced T cells that mostly accounted for T-cell counts and diversity one year after transplant. Alpha-beta T cells about two months after transplant reportedly derived from several hundred expanded graft clones.

This CDR3 has 16 residues. Per the germline V gene, CDR1 is SGHAT and CDR2 is FQNNGV. The ends lost 1 base at V and 4 bases at J; junction bases unmatched: 7. Preparing the TCRbeta library involved the use of unique molecular identifiers. TCRdb used MiXCR to reprocess the PCR reads, holding one entry per CDR3 protein. The sample has roughly 420,000 distinct CDR3 sequences; under 20% are singletons. Remarks on this clonotype: The antigen is unknown.

This sequence joins TRBV11-2 and TRBJ2-1, with 7 nucleotides matching TRBD2. The clonotype originates from a boy less than two years old who had a stem cell transplant for Wiskott-Aldrich syndrome, so the T cells may come from the graft donor. Sequenced here: PBMCs, mostly from graft donor cells, sampled 360 days after TCRalphabeta/CD19-depleted stem cell transplant. This CDR3 is CASSLVLAGEYNEQFF. CDR3 in DNA: TGTGCCAGCAGCTTAGTTTTGGCGGGAGAGTACAATGAGCAGTTCTTC. The full variable domain, rest sourced from reference TRBV11-2 and TRBJ2-1, is EAGVAQSPRYKIIEKRQSVAFWCNPISGHATLYWYQQILGQGPKLLIQFQNNGVVDDSQLPKDRFSAERLKGVDSTLKIQPAKLEDSAVYLCASSLVLAGEYNEQFFGPGTRLTVL.